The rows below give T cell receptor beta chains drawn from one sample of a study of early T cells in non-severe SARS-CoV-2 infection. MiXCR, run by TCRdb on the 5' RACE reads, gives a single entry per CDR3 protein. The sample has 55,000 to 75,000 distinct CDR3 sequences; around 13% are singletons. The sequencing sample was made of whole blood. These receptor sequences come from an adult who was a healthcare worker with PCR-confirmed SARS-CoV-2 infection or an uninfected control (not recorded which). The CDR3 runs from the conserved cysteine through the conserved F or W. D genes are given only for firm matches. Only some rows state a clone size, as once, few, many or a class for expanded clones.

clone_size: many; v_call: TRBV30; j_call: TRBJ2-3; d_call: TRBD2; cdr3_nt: TGTGCCTGGAGTCGCGGGCTAGCGGGAGTAGGAGATACGCAGTATTTT; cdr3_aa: CAWSRGLAGVGDTQYF
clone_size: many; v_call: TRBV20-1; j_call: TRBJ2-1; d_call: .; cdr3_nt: TGCAGTGCTGAAGTCCCTGGCGGGGCCTCCTACAATGAGCAGTTCTTC; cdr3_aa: CSAEVPGGASYNEQFF
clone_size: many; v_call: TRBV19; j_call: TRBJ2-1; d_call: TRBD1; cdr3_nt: TGTGCCAGTACCCCGGACAGGGGGTCTTTCGGTGAGCAGTTCTTC; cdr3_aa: CASTPDRGSFGEQFF
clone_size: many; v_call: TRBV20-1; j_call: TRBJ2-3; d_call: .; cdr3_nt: TGCAGTGCTAGAGATCGGGGCACAGCTTTTACAGATACGCAGTATTTT; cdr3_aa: CSARDRGTAFTDTQYF
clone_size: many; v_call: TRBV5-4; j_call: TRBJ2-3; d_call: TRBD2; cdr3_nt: TGTGCCAGCAGCTTAGCGGGATCGGGGGATACGCAGTATTTT; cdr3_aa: CASSLAGSGDTQYF
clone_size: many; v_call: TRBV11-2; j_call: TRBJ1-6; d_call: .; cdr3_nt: TGTGCCAGCAGCTTAGAGGGCGATTCACCCCTCCACTTT; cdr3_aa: CASSLEGDSPLHF
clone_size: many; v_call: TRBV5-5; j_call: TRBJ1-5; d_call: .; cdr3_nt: TGTGCCAGCAGCTTTACCCCAGGGGTGAATCAGCCCCAGCATTTT; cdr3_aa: CASSFTPGVNQPQHF
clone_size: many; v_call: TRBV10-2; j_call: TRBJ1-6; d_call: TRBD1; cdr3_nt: TGCGCCAGCAGTGAGCACAGGGGTTTCAGGGCTTCACCCCTCCACTTT; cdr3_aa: CASSEHRGFRASPLHF
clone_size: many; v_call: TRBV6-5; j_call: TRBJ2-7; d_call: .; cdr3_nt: TGTGCCAGCAGCCAGACCATCTCTTCCTACGAGCAGTACTTC; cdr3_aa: CASSQTISSYEQYF
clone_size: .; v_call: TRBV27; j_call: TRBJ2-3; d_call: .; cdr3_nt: TGTGCCAGCAGCCCGGTGGGACTCGCGGTATATTTT; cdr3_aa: CASSPVGLAVYF
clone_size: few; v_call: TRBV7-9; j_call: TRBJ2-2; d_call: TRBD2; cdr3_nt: TGTGCCAGCAAGGGGACTAGCGGGAGTAGCGGAAACACCGGGGAGCTGTTTTTT; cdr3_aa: CASKGTSGSSGNTGELFF
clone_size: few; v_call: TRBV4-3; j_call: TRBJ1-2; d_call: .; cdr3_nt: TGCGCCAGCAGCCAAAGAACTGGCGGGTTCTATGGCTACACCTTC; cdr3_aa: CASSQRTGGFYGYTF
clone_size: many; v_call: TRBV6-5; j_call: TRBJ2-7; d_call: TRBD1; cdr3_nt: TGTGCCAGCAGCACCGGACAGGCATACTACGAGCAGTACTTC; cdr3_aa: CASSTGQAYYEQYF
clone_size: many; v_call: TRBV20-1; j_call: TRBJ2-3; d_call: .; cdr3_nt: TGCAGTGCCGTCCCGGGGGATCCTAGCGCGCAGTATTTT; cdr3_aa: CSAVPGDPSAQYF
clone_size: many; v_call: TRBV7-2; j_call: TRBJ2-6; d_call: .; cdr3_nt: TGTGCCAGCAGCTTACCCTCGGGGGCCAACGTCCTGACTTTC; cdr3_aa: CASSLPSGANVLTF
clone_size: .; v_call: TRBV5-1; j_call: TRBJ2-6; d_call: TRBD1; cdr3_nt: TGCGCCAGCAGCTACGGGACAGGATCATCTGGGGCCAACGTCCTGACTTTC; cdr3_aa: CASSYGTGSSGANVLTF
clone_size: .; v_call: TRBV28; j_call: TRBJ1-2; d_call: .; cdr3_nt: TGTGCCAGCAGTCGGACAGTATCGATAGGCTACACCTTC; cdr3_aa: CASSRTVSIGYTF
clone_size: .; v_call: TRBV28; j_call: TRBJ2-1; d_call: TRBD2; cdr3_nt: TGTGCCAGCAGTTCTCCGGGACTAGCCCCCAATGAGCAGTTCTTC; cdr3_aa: CASSSPGLAPNEQFF
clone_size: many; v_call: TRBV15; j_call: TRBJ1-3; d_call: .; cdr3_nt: TGTGCCACCAGCAGAGATTGGGGGGGCATAAGTGGAAACACCATATATTTT; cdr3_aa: CATSRDWGGISGNTIYF
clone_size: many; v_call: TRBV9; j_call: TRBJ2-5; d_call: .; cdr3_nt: TGTGCCAGCAGCGCAAGGGTCCGAGAGACCCAGTACTTC; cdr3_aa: CASSARVRETQYF
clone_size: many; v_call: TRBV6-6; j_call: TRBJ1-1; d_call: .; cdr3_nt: TGTGCCAGCAGTTACGGGGAGATGAACACTGAAGCTTTCTTT; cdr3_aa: CASSYGEMNTEAFF
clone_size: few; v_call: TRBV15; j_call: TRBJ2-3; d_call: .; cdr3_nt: TGTGCCACCAGCAGAGGCGACTCATCTAGCACAGATACGCAGTATTTT; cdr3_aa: CATSRGDSSSTDTQYF
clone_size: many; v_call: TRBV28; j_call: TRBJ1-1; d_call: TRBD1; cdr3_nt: TGTGCCAGCAGCCACCGGACAGGGCAATCAGGGGCTGAAGCTTTCTTT; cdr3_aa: CASSHRTGQSGAEAFF
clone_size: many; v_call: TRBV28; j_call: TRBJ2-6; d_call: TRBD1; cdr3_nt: TGTGCCAGCAGCCCTAGGACAGGGGTTGGGGCCAACGTCCTGACTTTC; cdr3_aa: CASSPRTGVGANVLTF
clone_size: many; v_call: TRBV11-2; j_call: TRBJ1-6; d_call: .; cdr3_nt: TGTGCCAGCAGCGCCCGCCTTGCGCAGGGGTTCATTTCGAATTCACCCCTCCACTTT; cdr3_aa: CASSARLAQGFISNSPLHF
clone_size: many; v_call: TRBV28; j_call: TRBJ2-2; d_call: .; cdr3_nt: TGTGCCAGCAGTTCAAGACAGACCACCGGGGAGCTGTTTTTT; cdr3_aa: CASSSRQTTGELFF
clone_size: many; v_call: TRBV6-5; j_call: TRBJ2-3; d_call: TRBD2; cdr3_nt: TGTGCCAGCAGTTACTCGCCTAGCGGGAGGGCCTATACGCAGTATTTT; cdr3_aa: CASSYSPSGRAYTQYF
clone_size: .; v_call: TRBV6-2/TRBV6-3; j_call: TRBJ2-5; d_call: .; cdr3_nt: TGTGCCAGCAGTTACTCGGAGGCGGAGACCCAGTACTTC; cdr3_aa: CASSYSEAETQYF
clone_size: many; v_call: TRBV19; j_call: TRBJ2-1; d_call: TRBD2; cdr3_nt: TGTGCCAGTAGACCGCTCGGACTAGCGGGAGACAATGAGCAGTTCTTC; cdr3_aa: CASRPLGLAGDNEQFF
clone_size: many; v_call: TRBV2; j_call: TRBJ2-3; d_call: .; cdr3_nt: TGTGCCAGCATCGGGGGCGGCACAGATACGCAGTATTTT; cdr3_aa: CASIGGGTDTQYF
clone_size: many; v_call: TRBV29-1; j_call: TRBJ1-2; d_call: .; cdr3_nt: TGCGTGGGTGGAAGCGCTAACTATGGCTACACCTTC; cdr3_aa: CVGGSANYGYTF
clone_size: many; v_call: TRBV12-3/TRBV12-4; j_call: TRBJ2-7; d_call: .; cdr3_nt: TGTGCCAGCAGCTTGGACATACCCTACGAGCAGTACTTC; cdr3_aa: CASSLDIPYEQYF
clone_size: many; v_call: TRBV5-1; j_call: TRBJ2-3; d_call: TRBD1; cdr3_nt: TGCGCCAGCAAACTAGAAGGGGGCGGCACAGATACGCAGTATTTT; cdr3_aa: CASKLEGGGTDTQYF
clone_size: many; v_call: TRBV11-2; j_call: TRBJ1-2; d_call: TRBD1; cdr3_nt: TGTGCCAGCAGCTTAGTTACCGGGACAGATAACTATGGCTACACCTTC; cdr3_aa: CASSLVTGTDNYGYTF
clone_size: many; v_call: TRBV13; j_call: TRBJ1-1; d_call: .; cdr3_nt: TGTGCCAGCAGCCCCGGCCCGAACACTGAAGCTTTCTTT; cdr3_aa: CASSPGPNTEAFF
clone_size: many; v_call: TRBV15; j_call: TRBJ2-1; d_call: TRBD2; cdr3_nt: TGTGCCACCAGCAGAGAGGGACTAGCGGGGAGTAAGGAGCAGTTCTTC; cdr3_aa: CATSREGLAGSKEQFF
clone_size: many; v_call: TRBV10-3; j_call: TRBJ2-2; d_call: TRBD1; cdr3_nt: TGTGCCATCACCGGGACAGGGAACACCGGGGAGCTGTTTTTT; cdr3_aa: CAITGTGNTGELFF
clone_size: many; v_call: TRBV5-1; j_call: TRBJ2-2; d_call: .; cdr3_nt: TGCGCCAGCAGCTTGGCCGCTCTAGTGGGCACCGGGGAGCTGTTTTTT; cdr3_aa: CASSLAALVGTGELFF
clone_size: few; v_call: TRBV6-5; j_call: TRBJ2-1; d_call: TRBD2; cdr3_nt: TGTGCCACCGGGAGGAGCGGAGAGGATGAGCAGTTCTTC; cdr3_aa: CATGRSGEDEQFF
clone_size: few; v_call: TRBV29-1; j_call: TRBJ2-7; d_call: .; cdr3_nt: TGCAGCGTTGCCCGGACCTACGAGCAGTACTTC; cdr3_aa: CSVARTYEQYF
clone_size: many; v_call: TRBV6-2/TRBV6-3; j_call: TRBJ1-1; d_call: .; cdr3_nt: TGTGCCAGCAGTTACGGGGGGGCCGCCACTGAAGCTTTCTTT; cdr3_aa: CASSYGGAATEAFF
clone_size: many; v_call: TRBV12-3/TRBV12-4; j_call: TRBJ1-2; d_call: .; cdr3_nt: TGTGCCAGCAGTTTCGGTGGGGGGGCTGGCTACACCTTC; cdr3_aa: CASSFGGGAGYTF
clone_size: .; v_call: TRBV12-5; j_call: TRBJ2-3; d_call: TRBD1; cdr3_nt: TGTGCTAGTGGTCTGTCCTTGGGGACAGGGAGCACAGATACGCAGTATTTT; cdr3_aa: CASGLSLGTGSTDTQYF
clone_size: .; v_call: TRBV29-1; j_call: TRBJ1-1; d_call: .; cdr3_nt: TGCAGCGTTGGGGCAGGGGTCTTTGCTGAAGCTTTCTTT; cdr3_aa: CSVGAGVFAEAFF
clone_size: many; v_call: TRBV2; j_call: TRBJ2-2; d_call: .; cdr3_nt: TGTGCCAGCAGGAGGACGGATAACACCGGGGAGCTGTTTTTT; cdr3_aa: CASRRTDNTGELFF
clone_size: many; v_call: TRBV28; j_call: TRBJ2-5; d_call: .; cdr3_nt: TGTGCCAGCAGTTTATTGACAGCTGAAGAGACCCAGTACTTC; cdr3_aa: CASSLLTAEETQYF
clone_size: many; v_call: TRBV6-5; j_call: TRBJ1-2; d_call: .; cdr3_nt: TGTGCCAGCAGTTATGGCGGAACCAACTATGGCTACACCTTC; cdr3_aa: CASSYGGTNYGYTF
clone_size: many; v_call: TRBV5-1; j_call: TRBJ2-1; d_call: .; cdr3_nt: TGCGCCAGCAGCTTGGGACTAGAATTTTACAATGAGCAGTTCTTC; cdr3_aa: CASSLGLEFYNEQFF
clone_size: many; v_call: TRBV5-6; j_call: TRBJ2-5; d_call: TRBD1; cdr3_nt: TGTGCCAGCAGCCCGGCGGGAACAGGGGGGGAGACCCAGTACTTC; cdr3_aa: CASSPAGTGGETQYF
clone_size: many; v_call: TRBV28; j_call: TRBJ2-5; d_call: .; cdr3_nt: TGTGCCAGCAGCCCGAGGGGCGGGCTGGGGGGAGAGACCCAGTACTTC; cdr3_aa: CASSPRGGLGGETQYF
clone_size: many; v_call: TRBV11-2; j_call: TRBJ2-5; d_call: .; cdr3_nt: TGTGCCAGCACTAAGTGGGGAGAAGAGACCCAGTACTTC; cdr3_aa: CASTKWGEETQYF
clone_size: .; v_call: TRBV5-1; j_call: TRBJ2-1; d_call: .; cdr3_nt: TGCGCCAGCACCCAACTCCCTGACAATGAGCAGTTCTTC; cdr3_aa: CASTQLPDNEQFF
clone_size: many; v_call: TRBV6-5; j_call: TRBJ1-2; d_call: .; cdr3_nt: TGTGCCAGCAGTAATGTGGGACCCGGCTATGGCTACACCTTC; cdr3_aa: CASSNVGPGYGYTF
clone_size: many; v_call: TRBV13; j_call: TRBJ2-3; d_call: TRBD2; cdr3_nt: TGTGCCAGCAGCTCGCCGGGGAGGGCAGATACGCAGTATTTT; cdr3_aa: CASSSPGRADTQYF
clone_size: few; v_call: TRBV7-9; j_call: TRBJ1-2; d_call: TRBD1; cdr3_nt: TGTGCCAGCAGCCTACCGGGACAGGGCGGTGGCTACACCTTC; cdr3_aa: CASSLPGQGGGYTF
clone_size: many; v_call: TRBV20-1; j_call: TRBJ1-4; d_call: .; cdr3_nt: TGCAGTGCGGGACCGGGCCCTGAAAAACTGTTTTTT; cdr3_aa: CSAGPGPEKLFF
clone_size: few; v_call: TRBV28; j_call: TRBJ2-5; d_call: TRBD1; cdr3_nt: TGTGCCAGCAGCCTCACCGCCGGGACAGGGGCAAGGACCCAGTACTTC; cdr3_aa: CASSLTAGTGARTQYF
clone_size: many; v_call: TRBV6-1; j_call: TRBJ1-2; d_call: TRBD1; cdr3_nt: TGTGCCAGCAGTGAACGTGATAATGGACAGGGACGTAACTATGGCTACACCTTC; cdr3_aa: CASSERDNGQGRNYGYTF
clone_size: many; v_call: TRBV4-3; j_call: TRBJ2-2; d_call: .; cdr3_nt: TGCGCCAGCAGCCAGAACCCACCGGGACACTACACCGGGGAGCTGTTTTTT; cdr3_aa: CASSQNPPGHYTGELFF
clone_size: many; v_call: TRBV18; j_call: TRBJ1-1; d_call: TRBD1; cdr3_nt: TGTGCCAGCTCACTCCCGGGACAGATAAAAGCTTTCTTT; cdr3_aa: CASSLPGQIKAFF